This T cell receptor (beta chain) was sequenced for a study of CD8 T cells in Susac syndrome. The study, taken as a whole, reports: By the study's own acknowledgment, its TCR sequencing and HLA analysis included relatively few individuals.

The T cells that were sequenced for TCR beta were CD8+ and CD4+ cells from blood. Negative isolation was used for CD8+ and CD4+ T cells, and FACS enrichment was applied to TEMRA cells. On this clonotype itself: Its antigen is not identified.

RNA, at roughly 0.5 to 1 ug, was reverse transcribed with random hexamers. The authors amplified TCR beta CDR3 across 54 Vbeta and 13 Jbeta using immunoSEQ multiplex PCR. Each CDR3 protein is one row after TCRdb ran MiXCR on the immunoSEQ multiplex PCR reads. The sample yields 85,000 to 90,000 distinct CDR3 sequences, about 93% seen once. The CDR3 runs 15 residues. Trimming took 6 bases from V and 2 from J, leaving 17 bases between them. Looked up from germline, CDR1 is SNHLY and CDR2 is FYNNEI. The chain links TRBV2 to TRBJ2-7; D is possibly TRBD1 (7 bases). The source of this sequence is a human donor in good health. Material: CD8+ T cells from PBMCs. DNA for the CDR3: TGTGCCAGCAGCCGAGCGGCAGGGGGGCCCTACGAGCAGTACTTC. Protein: CASSRAAGGPYEQYF. Drawing the rest from reference TRBV2 and TRBJ2-7, the complete variable domain is EPEVTQTPSHQVTQMGQEVILRCVPISNHLYFYWYRQILGQKVEFLVSFYNNEISEKSEIFDDQFSVERPDGSNFTLKIRSTKLEDSAMYFCASSRAAGGPYEQYFGPGTRLTVT.